This note documents a single TCR beta chain sequence. Its specificity is unknown. At the DNA level, this CDR3 is encoded by other sequences in the same sample as well. These data come from a study of shared clonotypes between healthy human individuals. Study conclusions and caveats: Compared with memory subsets, naive subsets generally had larger estimated richness. Blood was the only sampled material, and tissue repertoires likely differ.

The naive CD8 fraction comprised CD45RO-negative cells positively selected for CCR7 and excluded terminally differentiated effector memory CD45RA+ cells. Sorted-subset replicate PCR reactions were performed with roughly 200 ng DNA, corresponding to 30,000 or so T cell genomes. This table comes from immunoSEQ multiplex PCR, and its TCRdb copy is limited to in-frame clones, with some not included. The table records approximately 600,000 clones, approximately 95% of them present only once. This CDR3 is built from 14 residues. Germline CDR1 reads ENHRY; CDR2 reads SYGVKD. V was cut by 5 bases and J by 2 bases, with 13 bases left in between.

This chain connects TRBV10-3 to TRBJ2-7; perhaps D is TRBD1 or TRBD2 (5 bases each). Input material: naive CD8+ T cells sorted from blood. The sequence came from a woman younger than 45 in good health. CDR3 sequence reads: CAISPGTEPYEQYF. DNA of the CDR3: TGTGCCATCAGTCCCGGGACGGAACCCTACGAGCAGTACTTC.